The table lists the clone carrying this T cell receptor beta chain with a few counts. The target antigen is unknown. The isolated RNA, all of it, was reverse transcribed, so expressed TCRB transcripts were what got sequenced. The data were produced by immunoSEQ multiplex PCR, yet TCRdb's version contains in-frame clones alone and is incomplete. The profile shows more than 250,000 clones, around 20% of them singletons. Every donor had blood drawn once into heparin, around 100 mL on average. This entry is derived from a study of beta chain features in type 1 diabetes. Study summary: Cell yields, age and gender were similar between patients and healthy donors. Sorted cell examination encompassed 85 million to 130 million cells across all samples.

Overall study findings and caveats: VDJ junctions in type 1 diabetes patients carried more deletions and fewer insertions. Type 1 diabetes patients showed a moderate but significant shortening of TCRB CDR3s in all four CD4+ subsets.

Germline values: CDR1 SGHDT, CDR2 YYEEEE. The CDR3 has 14 residues. Germline trimming cut 3 bases from V and 3 bases from J; bases unmatched to any gene: 2. The origin of this receptor is a woman in her thirties or forties with type 1 diabetes. The sample comprised naive CD4+ T cells from blood. The rearrangement uses TRBV5-6 and TRBJ2-7; TRBD1 agrees at 11 bases. The CDR3 sequence: CASSWGQGVYEQYF. For the CDR3, the DNA is TGTGCCAGCAGCTGGGGACAGGGGGTCTACGAGCAGTACTTC.